The 27 T cell receptor beta chains below all came from one sample that was sequenced in a study of T cell repertoires in cytomegalovirus infection. Their specific antigens are unknown. TCRdb re-called the reads with MiXCR, one entry per CDR3 protein. The sample contains 700,000 to 850,000 distinct CDR3 sequences, around a third of which appear only once. Material: cultured CD8+ T cells from PBMCs, obtained from culture after CMV antigen stimulation. These receptors were taken from a human donor in good health (CMV status not recorded). Some clones in this sample may be carry-over from other donors' samples.

The gene calls are TRBV15 and TRBJ1-1, with D tentatively TRBD1 (5 bases). CDR1 is LNHNV and CDR2 is YYDKDF in the germline V gene (reference sequence). This CDR3 contains 16 residues. Trimming shortened V by 3 bases and J by 6 bases, and 20 bases separated the two germline ends. The CDR3 sequence is CATSSTEDRPRAEAFF. DNA for the CDR3: TGTGCCACCAGCAGCACAGAGGATCGGCCCAGGGCTGAAGCTTTCTTT. Looking up the rest from reference TRBV15 and TRBJ1-1 gives the full variable domain: DAMVIQNPRYQVTQFGKPVTLSCSQTLNHNVMYWYQQKSSQAPKLLFHYYDKDFNNEADTPDNFQSRRPNTSFCFLDIRSPGLGDTAMYLCATSSTEDRPRAEAFFGQGTRLTVV.

The chain links TRBV15 to TRBJ1-2; possibly TRBD1 for D (5 bases). Germline CDR1 is LNHNV and CDR2 is YYDKDF (reference sequence). V lost 0 bases and J lost 3, with 23 bases in between. CDR3 length: 19 amino acids. CDR3 in amino acids: CATSRDLSSKGTEDYGYTF. The CDR3 DNA sequence: TGTGCCACCAGCAGAGATCTTAGCTCCAAGGGGACTGAAGACTATGGCTACACCTTC.

The chain uses TRBV7-9 and TRBJ1-2; TRBD1 might be the D (5 bases). This CDR3 contains 14 residues. V lost 5 bases to trimming and J lost 8 bases, with 18 bases between them. Germline values: CDR1 SEHNR, CDR2 FQNEAQ (reference sequence). In DNA, the CDR3 is TGTGCCAGCAGCGACACACGGGGGGAATGGGGCTACACCTTC. Its protein product is CASSDTRGEWGYTF.

The chain recombines TRBV19 with TRBJ1-5, with TRBD1 matching 12 bases. Germline trimming cut 6 bases from V and 6 bases from J; bases unmatched to any gene: 9. Germline CDR1 is LNHDA and CDR2 is SQIVND (reference sequence). The CDR3 spans 16 residues. The CDR3: CASRIPGTGGVQPQHF. As DNA, the CDR3 is TGTGCCAGTAGGATCCCGGGGACAGGGGGCGTTCAGCCCCAGCATTTT.

The gene calls are TRBV14 and TRBJ1-5; D perhaps matches TRBD1 (5 bases). This CDR3 is 13 amino acids long. V gave up 5 bases and J gave up 6 bases, with 11 bases separating them. The V gene's germline CDR1 is SGHDN and CDR2 FVKESK. CDR3 in DNA: TGTGCCAGCAGCGCCCATGGGGGTCAGCCCCAGCATTTT. As protein: CASSAHGGQPQHF.

V usage is TRBV27 and J usage is TRBJ1-1, with D perhaps TRBD1 (5 bases). Trimming took 2 bases from V and 5 from J, leaving 15 bases between them. From germline, CDR1 is MNHEY and CDR2 SMNVEV (reference sequence). This CDR3 spans 15 amino acids. In nucleotides, the CDR3 is TGTGCCAGCAGTTTAGGAGCCCCGGGGCGGACTGAAGCTTTCTTT. This codes for CASSLGAPGRTEAFF.

Worth noting for this clonotype: A much larger clone lies one base from this, so it may be a read error. This chain uses TRBV12-3 or TRBV12-4 with TRBJ1-2, with D possibly being TRBD1 (5 bases). V was shortened by 8 bases and J by 6 bases, with 19 bases between the two germline ends. The CDR3 length is 14 residues. Here the CDR3 reads CASRISPMGHGYTF. For the CDR3, the DNA is TGTGCCAGCCGAATCTCCCCCATGGGGCATGGCTACACCTTC.

The rearrangement links TRBV6-6 to TRBJ2-7; TRBD1 is a possible D gene (6 bases). V gave up 5 bases and J gave up 4 bases, with 15 bases separating them. The CDR3 extends over 14 amino acids. In germline, CDR1 is MNHNY, CDR2 SVGAGI (reference sequence). DNA for the CDR3: TGTGCCAGCAGTGCTCACAGGGTGGGATACGAGCAGTACTTC. This codes for CASSAHRVGYEQYF.

Concerning this clonotype itself: At one end the junction does not follow the germline gene, possibly because of a read error. CDR3 sequence: CANSLVPGQGLAGELFF. DNA of the CDR3: TGTGCCAACAGCTTAGTCCCCGGGCAGGGTCTTGCCGGGGAGCTGTTTTTT. The genes are TRBV7-4 and TRBJ2-2; the D gene is possibly TRBD1 (5 bases). Germline CDR1 SGHVT, CDR2 SQSDAQ. The CDR3 is made up of 17 amino acids.

The rearrangement joins TRBV6-6 to TRBJ2-5, with TRBD1 identical over 10 bases. The V gene's germline CDR1 is MNHNY and CDR2 SVGAGI (reference sequence). J was trimmed by 8 bases and V by 2 bases; bases with no gene match: 2. The CDR3 contains 13 residues. DNA for the CDR3: TGTGCCAGCAGTTACGGACAGGGGGGTACCCAGTACTTC. This gives the protein CASSYGQGGTQYF.

The chain combines TRBV28 with TRBJ1-5; 7 nucleotides align to TRBD1. Germline V gives CDR1 MDHEN, CDR2 SYDVKM. V lost 7 bases to trimming and J lost 5 bases; unmatched junction nucleotides: 11. The CDR3 is 15 amino acids. This CDR3 is CASTKGQRIDQPQHF. The CDR3 DNA reads TGTGCCAGCACCAAGGGACAGAGGATCGATCAGCCCCAGCATTTT.

This clonotype has just one count. The CDR3 here is CASSKGQAINQPQHF. The CDR3 region has the DNA TGTGCCAGCAGTAAGGGACAGGCAATCAATCAGCCCCAGCATTTT. The genes are TRBV12-3 or TRBV12-4 and TRBJ1-5; 8 positions match TRBD1. V shed 5 bases, J shed 3 bases, and the junction held 6 bases outside the gene matches. This CDR3 region has 15 residues.

J is TRBJ2-7 and V is TRBV29-1, with D tentatively TRBD1 (6 bases). The CDR3 length is 14 residues. CDR1 is SQVTM, CDR2 ANQGSEA, per germline. The ends were cut back, 6 bases at V and 3 bases at J, with 18 bases in the middle. CDR3 region: CSVKGLTGYYEQYV. The CDR3 nucleotides read TGCAGCGTCAAGGGCCTGACAGGATACTACGAGCAGTACGTC.

This clonotype appeared many times. The chain joins TRBV7-2 to TRBJ2-7; tentatively, D is TRBD2 (6 bases). Trimming shortened V by 0 bases and J by 2 bases, and 11 bases separated the two germline ends. Per the germline V gene, CDR1 is SGHTA and CDR2 is FQGNSA. The CDR3 is 15 amino acids. The DNA of the CDR3 is TGTGCCAGCAGCTTAGCGGGGGACTCTACCTACGAGCAGTACTTC. Translating gives CASSLAGDSTYEQYF.

V usage is TRBV19 and J usage is TRBJ2-3, with D possibly being TRBD2 (6 bases). Germline assignment: CDR1 LNHDA and CDR2 SQIVND (reference sequence). The CDR3 contains 10 residues. CDR3: CVTGEDTQYF. DNA for the CDR3: TGTGTCACGGGAGAAGATACGCAGTATTTT. Filled out from reference TRBV19 and TRBJ2-3, the complete variable domain reads DGGITQSPKYLFRKEGQNVTLSCEQNLNHDAMYWYRQDPGQGLRLIYYSQIVNDFQKGDIAEGYSVSREKKESFPLTVTSAQKNPTAFYLCVTGEDTQYFGPGTRLTVL.

This rearrangement joins TRBV6-6 to TRBJ2-3; 12 positions agree with TRBD2. The J segment lost 4 bases and the V segment lost 5 bases, leaving 7 bases of the junction unmatched. Germline V gene lookup returns CDR1 MNHNY and CDR2 SVGAGI (reference sequence). The CDR3 contains 16 residues. CDR3 DNA sequence: TGTGCCAGCAGTGGCCCGACTAGCGGGGGAGCAGATACGCAGTATTTT. Translation: CASSGPTSGGADTQYF.

The sample holds a few counts of this clonotype. CDR3 amino acids: CAISESVTYNEQFF. CDR3 DNA: TGTGCCATCAGTGAATCGGTGACCTACAATGAGCAGTTCTTC. This rearrangement joins TRBV10-3 to TRBJ2-1; D not resolved. Germline CDR1 ENHRY, CDR2 SYGVKD. The V and J ends lost 3 bases and 2 bases respectively, with 8 bases between them. The CDR3 totals 14 residues.

The CDR3 coding sequence is TGTGCCAGCAGGTTAATAGCTTCCTACGAGCAGTACTTC. Its translation: CASRLIASYEQYF. The V gene is TRBV27, the J gene TRBJ2-7; D remains ambiguous. Between the trimmed V and J ends, which lost 6 bases and 1 base, there was a span of 10 bases. Germline lookup yields CDR1 MNHEY and CDR2 SMNVEV (reference sequence). The CDR3 contains 13 residues.

In this sample, this clonotype turned up once. The V call is TRBV4-3, the J call TRBJ2-2, with no clear D. Germline V CDR1 and CDR2: LGHNA, YSLEER. Trimming cost V 1 base and J 4 bases, with 10 bases left between them. This CDR3 is built from 15 residues. Here the CDR3 reads CASSQGTVLTGELFF. The CDR3, as DNA: TGCGCCAGCAGCCAAGGGACGGTCCTCACCGGGGAGCTGTTTTTT.

A few counts support this clonotype. The chain couples TRBV12-3 or TRBV12-4 to TRBJ1-1; 7 bases fit TRBD1. The CDR3 extends over 15 amino acids. After removal of 6 bases from V and 5 bases from J, the junction contained 12 bases not matched to a gene. The CDR3 spells CASSVEGATETEAFF. CDR3 DNA: TGTGCCAGCAGCGTAGAGGGGGCAACTGAGACTGAAGCTTTCTTT.

The rearrangement links TRBV24-1 to TRBJ1-1, with 7 bases identical to TRBD1. Trimming cost V 5 bases and J 6 bases; bases outside gene matches: 2. Germline V gene data show CDR1 as KGHDR and CDR2 as SFDVKD. The CDR3 loop spans 12 amino acids. CDR3 DNA: TGTGCCACCAGTGTAGGGACAGCTGAAGCTTTCTTT. As protein: CATSVGTAEAFF.

This clonotype was counted between two and nine times. The CDR3: CASSQTSAYQETQYF. The CDR3 DNA follows: TGTGCCAGCAGTCAGACTAGTGCGTACCAAGAGACCCAGTACTTC. The genes are TRBV12-3 or TRBV12-4 and TRBJ2-5, with a possible D match to TRBD2 (6 bases). V dropped 5 bases and J dropped 0 bases, with 13 bases sitting between them. The CDR3 has 15 amino acids.

This chain uses TRBV19 with TRBJ1-1; D unclear. Trimming stripped 2 bases from V and 0 bases from J, with 10 bases between. The CDR3 is 15 amino acids. Per the germline V gene, CDR1 is LNHDA and CDR2 is SQIVND (reference sequence). The CDR3 loop is CASSIRRRLNTEAFF. The DNA for the CDR3 is TGTGCCAGTAGTATAAGGCGACGGTTGAACACTGAAGCTTTCTTT.

The V call is TRBV7-9, the J call TRBJ2-5, with TRBD2 as a possible D gene (6 bases). This CDR3 comprises 14 residues. The germline gives CDR1 SEHNR, CDR2 FQNEAQ (reference sequence). V lost 5 bases and J lost 3, with 13 bases in between. The CDR3 region is CASSRDWSEETQYF. The CDR3 coding sequence is TGTGCCAGCAGCAGGGACTGGAGCGAAGAGACCCAGTACTTC.

This clonotype was counted a few times. The gene calls are TRBV12-3 or TRBV12-4 and TRBJ1-2; D uncertain. The CDR3 contains 15 residues. The V end was cut by 7 bases, the J end by 3 bases, with 18 bases between. The CDR3 nucleotides are TGTGCCAGCAACCTCGGCGAAGGACTATACTATGGCTACACCTTC. Residues: CASNLGEGLYYGYTF.

This clonotype has just a few counts. The chain joins TRBV5-1 to TRBJ2-2; no reliable D call. The V end was cut by 2 bases, the J end by 2 bases, with 19 bases between. Germline CDR1 SGHRS, CDR2 YFSETQ. There are 18 residues in the CDR3. The CDR3 bases are TGCGCCAGCAGCTTAAACAATTTCCTCAAGGCTAACACCGGGGAGCTGTTTTTT. Its protein product is CASSLNNFLKANTGELFF.

J is TRBJ1-2 and V is TRBV12-3 or TRBV12-4, with D possibly TRBD1 on 6 matching bases. The CDR3 totals 16 residues. V dropped 5 bases and J dropped 3 bases, with 19 bases sitting between them. CDR3 in amino acids: CASSPTPTGFDYGYTF. CDR3 nucleotides: TGTGCCAGCAGTCCGACCCCCACAGGGTTTGACTATGGCTACACCTTC.